This TCR beta chain was recovered during a study of blood T cells in healthy people across ages. The V and J ends lost 2 bases and 1 base, in that order; junction bases with no gene match: 3. The germline V gene has CDR1 DFQATT and CDR2 SNEGSKA (reference sequence). The CDR3 runs to 14 residues. Using a J-beta primer mix together with a sample-barcoded 5' primer, a second PCR was run for roughly 6 to 11 cycles. A single record per CDR3 protein comes from TCRdb applying MiXCR to the 5' RACE reads. Here the sample spans fewer than 700,000 distinct CDR3 sequences, under 55% being singletons. Overall study results and limits: In the absence of known donor CMV status, changes in expanded clonotypes were possibly confounded. TCR beta diversity, measured per million T cells, fell in a roughly linear way with age. Diversity estimates from one million T cells were considered underestimates.

With regard to this clonotype: The antigen is unknown.

Sample: blood. The V call is TRBV20-1, the J call TRBJ2-3; 7 nucleotides match TRBD2. This sequence was found in a man older than 75 in good health. This CDR3 is CSARLAARTDTQYF. CDR3 coding DNA: TGCAGTGCTAGACTAGCGGCCCGCACAGATACGCAGTATTTT.